This T cell receptor beta chain originates from a study of T cells in Graves' hyperthyroidism and ophthalmopathy. The diagnoses drew upon clinical symptoms, serum thyroxine and TRAb, thyroid ultrasound and orbital computed tomography. TCR beta CDR3 regions were amplified from RNA. The HTBI primer set drove a first-round RT-PCR of the TCR CDR3. TCRdb passed the multiplex PCR reads through MiXCR, listing each CDR3 protein once. Of approximately 380,000 distinct CDR3 sequences in the sample, 15% to 20% were seen once. After removal of 1 base from V and 4 bases from J, the junction contained 9 bases not matched to a gene. Germline loops: CDR1 DFQATT, CDR2 SNEGSKA (reference sequence). The CDR3 contains 15 residues. This clonotype was observed a few times.

This chain links TRBV20-1 with TRBJ1-2; the match to TRBD1 covers 7 bases. The sample taken for sequencing was blood. The origin of this receptor is a man between 18 and 29 years old with Graves' ophthalmopathy. The CDR3 nucleotides read TGCAGTGCTAGAGTGGGGACAGTGGAAGGCTATGGCTACACCTTC. The encoded protein is CSARVGTVEGYGYTF.